One T cell receptor (beta chain) is described in this entry. The protocol was immunoSEQ multiplex PCR, while the TCRdb copy is restricted to in-frame clones and leaves out a portion. The sample lists 72,000 or so clones, roughly 86% seen once, with about 12% in the top ten. This sample is drawn from a study of blood T cell repertoires in COVID-19. Background on the study: Spain, Italy and the United States supplied samples that represented acute and convalescent COVID-19.

This clonotype originated in a woman between 55 and 75 years old with acute or convalescent COVID-19. The sample was peripheral blood.

CDR3 DNA: TGTGCCACCAGTGCCCCGGAGGCGGGGGCCAAAAACATTCAGTACTTC. It translates to CATSAPEAGAKNIQYF. V gene TRBV24-1 combines with J gene TRBJ2-4; a possible D gene is TRBD2 (6 bases). CDR3 length equals 16 residues. The germline gives CDR1 KGHDR, CDR2 SFDVKD. V was trimmed by 5 bases and J by 1 base, leaving 14 bases between them.